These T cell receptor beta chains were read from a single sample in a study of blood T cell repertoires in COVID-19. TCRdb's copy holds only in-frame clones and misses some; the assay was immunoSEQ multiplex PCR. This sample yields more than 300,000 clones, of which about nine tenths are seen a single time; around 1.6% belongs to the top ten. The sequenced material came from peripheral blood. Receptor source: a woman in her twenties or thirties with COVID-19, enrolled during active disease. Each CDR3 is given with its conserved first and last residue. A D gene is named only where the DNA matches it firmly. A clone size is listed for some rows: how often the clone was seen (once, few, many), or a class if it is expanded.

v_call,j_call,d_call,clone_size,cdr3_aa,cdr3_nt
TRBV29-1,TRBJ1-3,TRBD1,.,CSVGLGTGSGNTIYF,TGCAGCGTCGGGCTGGGGACAGGGTCTGGAAACACCATATATTTT
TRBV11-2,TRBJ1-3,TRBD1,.,CASSTITGTGFNTIYF,TGTGCCAGCAGCACCATCACCGGGACAGGTTTCAACACCATATATTTT
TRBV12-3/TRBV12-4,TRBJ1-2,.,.,CASSPRGPRGYTF,TGTGCCAGCAGCCCCCGGGGTCCGAGAGGCTACACCTTC
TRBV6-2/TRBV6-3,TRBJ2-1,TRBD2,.,CASSLAGPYNEQFF,TGTGCCAGCAGTCTAGCGGGGCCATACAATGAGCAGTTCTTC
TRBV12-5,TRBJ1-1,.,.,CASGHFGSTEAFF,TGTGCTAGTGGCCACTTCGGGAGCACTGAAGCTTTCTTT
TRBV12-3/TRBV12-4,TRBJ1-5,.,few,CASSWAGNQPQHF,TGTGCCAGCAGTTGGGCAGGGAATCAGCCCCAGCATTTT
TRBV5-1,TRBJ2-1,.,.,CASSLTTGPYNEQFF,TGCGCCAGCAGCCTAACGACAGGCCCGTACAATGAGCAGTTCTTC
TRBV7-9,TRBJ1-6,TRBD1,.,CASSAQGQSNSPLHF,TGTGCCAGCAGCGCACAGGGACAGTCCAATTCACCCCTCCACTTT
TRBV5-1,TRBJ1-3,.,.,CASSPGSSTGNTIYF,TGCGCCAGCAGCCCGGGGTCCTCCACTGGAAACACCATATATTTT
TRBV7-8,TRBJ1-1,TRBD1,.,CASSLRGPNTEAFF,TGTGCCAGCAGCTTAAGGGGGCCGAACACTGAAGCTTTCTTT